The rows below give T cell receptor beta chains drawn from one sample of a study of blood T cell repertoires in COVID-19. Clones were read by immunoSEQ multiplex PCR, and TCRdb kept only the in-frame ones, dropping some. Of roughly 100,000 clones listed, 75% to 95% were seen once; the top ten hold about 3.9%. The sample comprised peripheral blood. The receptors shown here come from a woman aged 45-65 years in a cohort sampled during active COVID-19. Each CDR3 is given with its conserved first and last residue. D genes are given only for firm matches. Some rows have no size entry. The others give once, few or many, or a class for an expanded clone.

>NA|TRBV4-1|TRBJ1-2|NA
TGCGCCAGCAGCCAAGGAGTAGTGGGCAGGAACTATGGCTACACCTTC
CASSQGVVGRNYGYTF
>NA|TRBV7-2|TRBJ2-5|once
TGTGCCAGCGCCAGGAGGGAAGGAGAGACCCAGTACTTC
CASARREGETQYF
>NA|TRBV12-3/TRBV12-4|TRBJ2-1|NA
TGTGCCAGCAGCACGCTAGCGGAGCAGTTCTTC
CASSTLAEQFF
>NA|TRBV5-1|TRBJ1-1|once
TGCGCCAGCGGAACGGGGGCGGGGGGCACTGAAGCTTTCTTT
CASGTGAGGTEAFF
>NA|TRBV2|TRBJ1-2|NA
TGTGCCAGCAGTGAAGAAGCAGGGAACTATGGCTACACCTTC
CASSEEAGNYGYTF
>TRBD1|TRBV9|TRBJ2-7|NA
TGTGCCAGCAGCGGTCGGACAGGGCCCTACGAGCAGTACTTC
CASSGRTGPYEQYF
>TRBD1|TRBV18|TRBJ1-1|NA
TGTGCCAGCCAACCGACAGGGAATACTGAAGCTTTCTTT
CASQPTGNTEAFF
>TRBD2|TRBV12-3/TRBV12-4|TRBJ2-3|NA
TGTGCCAGCAGGACTAGCTCGGCAGATACGCAGTATTTT
CASRTSSADTQYF
>NA|TRBV4-1|TRBJ1-1|NA
TGCGCCAGCAGCCAAGTCATGGGAGGCACTGAAGCTTTCTTT
CASSQVMGGTEAFF
>NA|TRBV29-1|TRBJ1-1|NA
TGCAGCGTCGAGAGCCCCGGACAGAACACTGAAGCTTTCTTT
CSVESPGQNTEAFF
>NA|TRBV3-1/TRBV3-2|TRBJ2-5|NA
TGTGCCAGCAGCCAAGTCCGCCTAGCCGGGGCCCAGTACTTC
CASSQVRLAGAQYF
>NA|TRBV5-5|TRBJ1-1|NA
TGTGCCAGCAGCTTGGTCAGTCTGAACACTGAAGCTTTCTTT
CASSLVSLNTEAFF
>NA|TRBV6-6|TRBJ2-3|NA
TGTGCCAGCAGCCCCTCGATGAGCGTAGGTACGCAGTATTTT
CASSPSMSVGTQYF
>NA|TRBV6-5|TRBJ2-7|NA
TGTGCCAGCAGTCCCAGGGGCCTAGCATCCTACGAGCAGTACTTC
CASSPRGLASYEQYF
>TRBD2|TRBV3-1/TRBV3-2|TRBJ2-1|NA
TGTGCCAGCAGCCAAGACGCTCTAGCGGGAGTCAATGAGCAGTTCTTC
CASSQDALAGVNEQFF
>TRBD1|TRBV6-5|TRBJ1-5|NA
TGTGCCAGCAAAAAGGGGACAGCGTATCAGCCCCAGCATTTT
CASKKGTAYQPQHF
>NA|TRBV4-1|TRBJ1-2|NA
TGCGCCAGCAGCCAAGATGGGGGAGGTGGCCTGGGCTATGGCTACACCTTC
CASSQDGGGGLGYGYTF
>TRBD2|TRBV5-1|TRBJ2-2|NA
TGCGCCAGCAGCTTGTCTTCGAGAGTAGCGGGCGCGAACACCGGGGAGCTGTTTTTT
CASSLSSRVAGANTGELFF
>TRBD1|TRBV10-3|TRBJ1-1|NA
TGTGCCATCAGCAGCCGGGACAGGGGGCCTCCCACTGAAGCTTTCTTT
CAISSRDRGPPTEAFF
>NA|TRBV18|TRBJ1-1|NA
TGTGCCAGCTCCCCCGGGGGGCAGAGGAACACTGAAGCTTTCTTT
CASSPGGQRNTEAFF
>NA|TRBV21-1|TRBJ1-1|NA
TGTGCCAGCAGCTCCTCAGGGGGTCGGCTCGCGGATGCTTTCTTT
CASSSSGGRLADAFF
>TRBD1|TRBV30|TRBJ2-6|NA
TGTGCCTGGACTCAGGGGACAGGGAACCGAGATAGGTCTGGGGCCAACGTCCTGACTTTC
CAWTQGTGNRDRSGANVLTF
>NA|TRBV12-3/TRBV12-4|TRBJ2-5|NA
TGTGCCAGCAGTTTCCAGGAGACCCAGTACTTC
CASSFQETQYF
>NA|TRBV4-1|TRBJ2-7|NA
TGCGCCAGCAGCCAAGCCCGAGCCTACGAGCAGTACTTC
CASSQARAYEQYF
>NA|TRBV6-2/TRBV6-3|TRBJ2-7|NA
TGTGCCAGCAGTTACCTTCCGAAGGGGGGGCGGGCCTACGAGCAGTACTTC
CASSYLPKGGRAYEQYF
>TRBD1|TRBV3-1/TRBV3-2|TRBJ2-1|NA
TGTGCCAGCAGCCAAGATGAGGGGGCTATCGAGCAGTTCTTC
CASSQDEGAIEQFF
>NA|TRBV3-1/TRBV3-2|TRBJ1-2|NA
TGTGCCAGCAGCCAAGAGGGCGGACAAAACTATGGCTACACCTTC
CASSQEGGQNYGYTF
>TRBD1|TRBV7-2|TRBJ1-2|NA
TGTGCCAGCAGCCGGAGGGGGCTGGGAGGCGCGCATGGCTACACCTTC
CASSRRGLGGAHGYTF
>NA|TRBV7-7|TRBJ2-7|NA
TGTGCTAGCAGCCGCGGCCCTACTAGCACGGCAGAGCAGTACTTC
CASSRGPTSTAEQYF
>NA|TRBV27|TRBJ2-3|NA
TGTGCCAGCAGTTCCCCCTTGACAGATACGCAGTATTTT
CASSSPLTDTQYF
>TRBD1|TRBV2|TRBJ1-4|NA
TGTGCCAGCACGGGGACAGGGTATGAGAAACTGTTTTTT
CASTGTGYEKLFF
>NA|TRBV11-3|TRBJ2-3|NA
TGTGCCAGCAGCTTCGGGGAAGATACGCAGTATTTT
CASSFGEDTQYF
>NA|TRBV10-1|TRBJ2-7|NA
TGCGCCAGCAGTGAGTCTAGCGGAGCGCTGTACGAGCAGTACTTC
CASSESSGALYEQYF
>NA|TRBV10-2|TRBJ1-1|NA
TGCGCCAGCAGAGACAGTGGGTACACTGAAGCTTTCTTT
CASRDSGYTEAFF
>TRBD2|TRBV11-2|TRBJ2-7|NA
TGTGCCAGCAGCCCCGGCCGAGCGGGGCTGGGAGAGCAGTACTTC
CASSPGRAGLGEQYF
>TRBD2|TRBV3-1/TRBV3-2|TRBJ2-7|few
TGTGCCAGCAGCCAACCAGCGGGGAAGTGGACCCCAAAGCACGAGCAGTACTTC
CASSQPAGKWTPKHEQYF
>NA|TRBV19|TRBJ1-2|NA
TGTGCCAGTAGTAGGGACATTAACTATGGCTACACCTTC
CASSRDINYGYTF
>NA|TRBV19|TRBJ2-2|NA
TGTGCCAGTACCCCTGGGGGCAGTGGGACCGGGGAGCTGTTTTTT
CASTPGGSGTGELFF
>NA|TRBV19|TRBJ1-1|NA
TGTGCCAGTAGTACCACAGGGAACACTGAAGCTTTCTTT
CASSTTGNTEAFF
>NA|TRBV28|TRBJ1-4|NA
TGTGCCAGCAGTTCTCCCGGTGAAACCGAAAAACTGTTTTTT
CASSSPGETEKLFF
>TRBD1|TRBV19|TRBJ2-5|NA
TGTGCCAGTAGTTCGGGACAGGGAAAGGAGACCCAGTACTTC
CASSSGQGKETQYF
>TRBD1|TRBV13|TRBJ1-4|NA
TGTGCCAGCAGCTTAAAAGCGTGGGGACAGATTAATGAAAAACTGTTTTTT
CASSLKAWGQINEKLFF